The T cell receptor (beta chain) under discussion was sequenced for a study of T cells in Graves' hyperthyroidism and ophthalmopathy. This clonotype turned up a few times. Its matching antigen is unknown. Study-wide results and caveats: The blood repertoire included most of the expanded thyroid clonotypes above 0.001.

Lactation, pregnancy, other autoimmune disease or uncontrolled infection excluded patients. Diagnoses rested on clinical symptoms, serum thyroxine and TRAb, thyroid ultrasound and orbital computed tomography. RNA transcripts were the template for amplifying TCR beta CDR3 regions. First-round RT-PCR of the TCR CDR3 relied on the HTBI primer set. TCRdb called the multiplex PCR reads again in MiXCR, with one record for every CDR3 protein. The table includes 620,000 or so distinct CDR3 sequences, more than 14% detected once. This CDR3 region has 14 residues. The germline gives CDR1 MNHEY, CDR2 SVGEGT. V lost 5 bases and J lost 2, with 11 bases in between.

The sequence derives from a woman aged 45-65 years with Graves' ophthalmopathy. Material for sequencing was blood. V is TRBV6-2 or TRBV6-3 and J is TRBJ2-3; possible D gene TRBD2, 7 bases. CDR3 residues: CASSRGTITDTQYF. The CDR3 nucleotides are TGTGCCAGCAGTAGGGGGACTATCACAGATACGCAGTATTTT.